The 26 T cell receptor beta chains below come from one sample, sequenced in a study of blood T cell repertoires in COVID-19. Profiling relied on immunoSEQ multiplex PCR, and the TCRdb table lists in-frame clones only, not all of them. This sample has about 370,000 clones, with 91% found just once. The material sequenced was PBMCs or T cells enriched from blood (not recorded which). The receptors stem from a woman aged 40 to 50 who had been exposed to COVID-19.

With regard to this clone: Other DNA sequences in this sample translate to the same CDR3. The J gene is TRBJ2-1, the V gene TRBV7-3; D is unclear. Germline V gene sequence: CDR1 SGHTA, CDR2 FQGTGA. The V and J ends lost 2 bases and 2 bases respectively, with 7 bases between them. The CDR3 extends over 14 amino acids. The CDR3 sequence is CASSLGGTYNEQFF. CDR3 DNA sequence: TGTGCCAGCAGCTTAGGCGGTACCTACAATGAGCAGTTCTTC.

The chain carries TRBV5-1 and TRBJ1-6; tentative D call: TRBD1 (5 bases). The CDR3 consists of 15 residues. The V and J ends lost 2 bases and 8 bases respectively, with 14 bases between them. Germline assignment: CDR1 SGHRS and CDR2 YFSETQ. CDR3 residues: CASSLTPGGDSPLHF. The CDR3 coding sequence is TGCGCCAGCAGCTTAACCCCCGGGGGAGATTCACCCCTCCACTTT.

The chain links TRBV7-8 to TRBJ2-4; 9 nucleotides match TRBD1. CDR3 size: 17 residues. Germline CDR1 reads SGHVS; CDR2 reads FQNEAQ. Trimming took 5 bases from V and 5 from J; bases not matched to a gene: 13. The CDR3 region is CASSPGTGSLGENIQYF. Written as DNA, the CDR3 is TGTGCCAGCAGCCCAGGGACAGGGAGCCTTGGGGAAAACATTCAGTACTTC.

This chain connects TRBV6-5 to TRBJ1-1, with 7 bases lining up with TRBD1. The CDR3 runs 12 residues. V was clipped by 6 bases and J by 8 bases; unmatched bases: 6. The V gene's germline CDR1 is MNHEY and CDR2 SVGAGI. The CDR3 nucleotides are TGTGCCAGCAGCAACCTGGACAGGGAAGCTTTCTTT. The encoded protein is CASSNLDREAFF.

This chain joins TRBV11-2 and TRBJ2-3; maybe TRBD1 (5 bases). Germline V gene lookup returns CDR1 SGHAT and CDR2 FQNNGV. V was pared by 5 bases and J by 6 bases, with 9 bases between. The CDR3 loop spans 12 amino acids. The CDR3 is CASSRGPDTQYF. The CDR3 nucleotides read TGTGCCAGCAGCAGGGGCCCGGATACGCAGTATTTT.

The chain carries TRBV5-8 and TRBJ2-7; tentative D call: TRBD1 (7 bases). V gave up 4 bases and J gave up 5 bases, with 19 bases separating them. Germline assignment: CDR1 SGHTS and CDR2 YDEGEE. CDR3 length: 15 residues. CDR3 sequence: CASSKQGRGRNEQYF. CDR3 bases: TGTGCCAGCAGCAAACAGGGGCGAGGGAGGAACGAGCAGTACTTC.

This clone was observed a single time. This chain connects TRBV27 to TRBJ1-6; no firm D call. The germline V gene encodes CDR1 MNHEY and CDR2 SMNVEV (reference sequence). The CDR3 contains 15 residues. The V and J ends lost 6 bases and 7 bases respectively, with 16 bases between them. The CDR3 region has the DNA TGTGCCAGCAGCCTAAGCCGGACGGGGAATTCACCCCTCCACTTT. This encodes CASSLSRTGNSPLHF.

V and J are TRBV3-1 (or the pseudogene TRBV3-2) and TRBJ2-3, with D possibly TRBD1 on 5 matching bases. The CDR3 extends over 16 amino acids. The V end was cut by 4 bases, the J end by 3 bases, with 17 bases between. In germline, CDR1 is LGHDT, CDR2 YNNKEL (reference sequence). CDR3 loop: CASSLGLPGLTDTQYF. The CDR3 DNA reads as TGTGCCAGCAGCCTAGGTCTGCCAGGGCTGACAGATACGCAGTATTTT.

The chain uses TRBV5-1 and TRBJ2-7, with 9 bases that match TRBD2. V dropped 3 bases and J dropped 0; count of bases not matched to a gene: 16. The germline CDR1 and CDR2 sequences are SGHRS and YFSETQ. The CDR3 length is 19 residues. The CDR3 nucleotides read TGCGCCAGCAGCTCCAGCCCCACTAGCGGGTTTTTTAGCTCCTACGAGCAGTACTTC. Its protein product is CASSSSPTSGFFSSYEQYF.

For the CDR3, the DNA is TGTGCCAGCAGCACGGGGGGACAGGGTAACTATGGCTACACCTTC. Amino acids: CASSTGGQGNYGYTF. The chain joins TRBV5-4 to TRBJ1-2, with 9 bases lining up with TRBD1. In germline, CDR1 is SGHNT, CDR2 YYREEE (reference sequence). This CDR3 has 15 amino acids. V lost 4 bases to trimming and J lost 1 base; unmatched junction nucleotides: 5.

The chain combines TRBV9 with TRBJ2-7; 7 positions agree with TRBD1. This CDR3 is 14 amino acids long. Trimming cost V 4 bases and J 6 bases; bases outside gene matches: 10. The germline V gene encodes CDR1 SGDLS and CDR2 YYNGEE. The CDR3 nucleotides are TGTGCCAGCAGCCCGCGGACAGGACGGGTCGAGCAGTACTTC. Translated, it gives CASSPRTGRVEQYF.

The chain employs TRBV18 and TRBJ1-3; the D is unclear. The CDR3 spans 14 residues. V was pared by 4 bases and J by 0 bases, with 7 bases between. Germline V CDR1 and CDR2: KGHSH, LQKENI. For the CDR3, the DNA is TGTGCCAGCTCACTCACGAGCTCTGGAAACACCATATATTTT. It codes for CASSLTSSGNTIYF.

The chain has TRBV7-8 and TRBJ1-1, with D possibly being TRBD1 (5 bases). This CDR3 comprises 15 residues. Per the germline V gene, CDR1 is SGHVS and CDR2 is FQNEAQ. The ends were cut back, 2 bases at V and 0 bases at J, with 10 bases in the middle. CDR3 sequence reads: CASSLLGAVNTEAFF. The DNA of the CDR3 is TGTGCCAGCAGCTTATTAGGGGCTGTGAACACTGAAGCTTTCTTT.

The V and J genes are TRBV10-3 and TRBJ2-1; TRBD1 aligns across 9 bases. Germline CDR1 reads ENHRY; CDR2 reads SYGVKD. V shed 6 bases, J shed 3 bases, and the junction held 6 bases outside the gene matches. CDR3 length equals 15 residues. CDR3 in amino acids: CAISPDRGIYNEQFF. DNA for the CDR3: TGTGCCATCAGCCCTGACAGGGGGATCTACAATGAGCAGTTCTTC.

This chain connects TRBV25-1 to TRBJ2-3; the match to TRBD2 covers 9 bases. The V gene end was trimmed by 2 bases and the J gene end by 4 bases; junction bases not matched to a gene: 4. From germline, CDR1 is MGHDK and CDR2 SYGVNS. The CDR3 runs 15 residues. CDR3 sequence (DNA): TGTGCCAGCAGTGAACCAGCGGGAGGAGCAGATACGCAGTATTTT. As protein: CASSEPAGGADTQYF.

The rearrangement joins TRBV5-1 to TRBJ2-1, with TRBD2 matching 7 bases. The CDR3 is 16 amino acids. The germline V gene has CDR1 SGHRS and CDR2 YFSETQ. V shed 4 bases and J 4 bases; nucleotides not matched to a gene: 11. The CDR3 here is CASSLRTGGRYNEQFF. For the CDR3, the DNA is TGCGCCAGCAGCCTCCGAACCGGGGGGAGATACAATGAGCAGTTCTTC.

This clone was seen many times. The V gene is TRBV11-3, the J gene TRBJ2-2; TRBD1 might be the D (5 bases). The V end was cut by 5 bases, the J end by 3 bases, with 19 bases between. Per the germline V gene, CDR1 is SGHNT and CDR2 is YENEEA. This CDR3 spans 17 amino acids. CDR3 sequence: CASSPRQLLRDTGELFF. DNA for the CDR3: TGTGCCAGCAGCCCAAGACAGCTACTAAGGGACACCGGGGAGCTGTTTTTT.

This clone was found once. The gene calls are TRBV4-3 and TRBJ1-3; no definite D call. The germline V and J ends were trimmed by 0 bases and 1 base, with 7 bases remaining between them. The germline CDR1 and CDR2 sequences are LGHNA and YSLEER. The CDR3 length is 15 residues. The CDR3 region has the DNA TGCGCCAGCAGCCAAGATCTACAGTCTGGAAACACCATATATTTT. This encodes CASSQDLQSGNTIYF.

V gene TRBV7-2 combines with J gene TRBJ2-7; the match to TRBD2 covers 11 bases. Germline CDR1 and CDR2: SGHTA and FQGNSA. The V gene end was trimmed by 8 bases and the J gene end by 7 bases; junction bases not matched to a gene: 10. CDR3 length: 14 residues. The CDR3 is CASSPLAGVGEQYF. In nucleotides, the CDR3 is TGTGCCAGCTCGCCACTAGCGGGAGTGGGTGAGCAGTACTTC.

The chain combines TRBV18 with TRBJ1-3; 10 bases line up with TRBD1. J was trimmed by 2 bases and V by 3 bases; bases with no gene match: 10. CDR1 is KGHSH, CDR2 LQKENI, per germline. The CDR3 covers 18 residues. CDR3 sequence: CASSPTSPGTGAGNTIYF. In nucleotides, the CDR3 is TGTGCCAGCTCACCGACCAGTCCCGGGACAGGGGCTGGAAACACCATATATTTT.

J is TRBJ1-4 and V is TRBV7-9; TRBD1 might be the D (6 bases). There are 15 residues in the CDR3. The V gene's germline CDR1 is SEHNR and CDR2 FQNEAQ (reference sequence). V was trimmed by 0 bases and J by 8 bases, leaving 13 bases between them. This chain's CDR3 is CASSLAGAGSEKLFF. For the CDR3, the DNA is TGTGCCAGCAGCTTAGCGGGGGCTGGGTCGGAAAAACTGTTTTTT.

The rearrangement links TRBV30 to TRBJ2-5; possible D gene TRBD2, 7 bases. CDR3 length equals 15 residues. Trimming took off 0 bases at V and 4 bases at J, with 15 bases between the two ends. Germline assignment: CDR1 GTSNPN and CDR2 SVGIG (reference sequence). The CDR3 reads CAWSVRAGAGETQYF. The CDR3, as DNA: TGTGCCTGGAGTGTACGCGCGGGGGCGGGAGAGACCCAGTACTTC. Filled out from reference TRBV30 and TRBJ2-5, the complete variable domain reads SQTIHQWPATLVQPVGSPLSLECTVEGTSNPNLYWYRQAAGRGLQLLFYSVGIGQISSEVPQNLSASRPQDRQFILSSKKLLLSDSGFYLCAWSVRAGAGETQYFGPGTRLLVL.

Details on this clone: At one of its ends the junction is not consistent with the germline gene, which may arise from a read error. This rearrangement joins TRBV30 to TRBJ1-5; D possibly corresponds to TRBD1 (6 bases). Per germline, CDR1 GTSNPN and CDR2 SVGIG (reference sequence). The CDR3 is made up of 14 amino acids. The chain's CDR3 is CAWSLGGSHQPQHF. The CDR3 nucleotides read TGTGCCTGGAGCCTAGGGGGTAGCCATCAGCCCCAGCATTTT. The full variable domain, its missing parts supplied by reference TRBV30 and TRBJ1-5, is SQTIHQWPATLVQPVGSPLSLECTVEGTSNPNLYWYRQAAGRGLQLLFYSVGIGQISSEVPQNLSASRPQDRQFILSSKKLLLSDSGFYLCAWSLGGSHQPQHFGDGTRLSIL.

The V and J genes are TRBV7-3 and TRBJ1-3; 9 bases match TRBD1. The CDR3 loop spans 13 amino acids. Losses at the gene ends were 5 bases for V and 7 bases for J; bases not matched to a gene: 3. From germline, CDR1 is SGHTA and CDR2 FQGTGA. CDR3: CASSVDRGNTIYF. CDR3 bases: TGTGCCAGCAGCGTAGACAGGGGGAACACCATATATTTT. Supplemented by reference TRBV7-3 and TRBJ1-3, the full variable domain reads GAGVSQTPSNKVTEKGKYVELRCDPISGHTALYWYRQSLGQGPEFLIYFQGTGAADDSGLPNDRFFAVRPEGSVSTLKIQRTERGDSAVYLCASSVDRGNTIYFGEGSWLTVV.

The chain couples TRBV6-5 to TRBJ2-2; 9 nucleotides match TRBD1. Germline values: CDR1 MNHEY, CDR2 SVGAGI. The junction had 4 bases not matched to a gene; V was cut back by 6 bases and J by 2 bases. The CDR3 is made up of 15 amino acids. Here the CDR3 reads CASSKQGANTGELFF. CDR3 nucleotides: TGTGCCAGCAGCAAACAGGGGGCTAACACCGGGGAGCTGTTTTTT.

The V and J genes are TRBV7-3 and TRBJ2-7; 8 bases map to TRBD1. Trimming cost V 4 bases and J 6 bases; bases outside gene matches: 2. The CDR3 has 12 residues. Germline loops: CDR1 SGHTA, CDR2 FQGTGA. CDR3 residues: CASSSQGGEQYF. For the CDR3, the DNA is TGTGCCAGCAGCTCACAGGGGGGCGAGCAGTACTTC.